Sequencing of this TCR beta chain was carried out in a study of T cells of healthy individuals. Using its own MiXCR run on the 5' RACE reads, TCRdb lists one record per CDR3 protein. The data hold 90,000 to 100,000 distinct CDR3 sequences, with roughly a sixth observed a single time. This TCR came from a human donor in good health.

The CDR3: CASSPQRLEDTQYF. CDR3 coding DNA: TGTGCCAGCTCACCTCAACGACTAGAGGACACGCAGTATTTT. The V call is TRBV18, the J call TRBJ2-3; tentative D call: TRBD2 (6 bases). V lost 3 bases and J 9 bases, leaving 16 bases between the germline ends. This CDR3 is 14 amino acids long. Germline V gene sequence: CDR1 KGHSH, CDR2 LQKENI.